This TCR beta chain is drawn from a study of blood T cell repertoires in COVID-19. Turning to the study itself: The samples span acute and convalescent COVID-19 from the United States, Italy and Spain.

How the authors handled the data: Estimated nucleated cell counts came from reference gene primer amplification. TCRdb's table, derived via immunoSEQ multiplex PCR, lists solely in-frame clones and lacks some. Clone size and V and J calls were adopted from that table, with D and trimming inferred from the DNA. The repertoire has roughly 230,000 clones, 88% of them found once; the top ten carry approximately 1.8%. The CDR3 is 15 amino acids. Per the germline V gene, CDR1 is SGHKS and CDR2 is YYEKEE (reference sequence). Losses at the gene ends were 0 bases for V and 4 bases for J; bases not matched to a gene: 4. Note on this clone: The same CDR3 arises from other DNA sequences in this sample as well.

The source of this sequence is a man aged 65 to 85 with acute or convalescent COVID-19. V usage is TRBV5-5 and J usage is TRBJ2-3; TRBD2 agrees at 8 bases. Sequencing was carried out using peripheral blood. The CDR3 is CASSLGLAGADTQYF. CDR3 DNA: TGTGCCAGCAGCTTGGGGCTAGCGGGCGCAGATACGCAGTATTTT. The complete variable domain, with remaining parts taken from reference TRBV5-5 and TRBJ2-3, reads DAGVTQSPTHLIKTRGQQVTLRCSPISGHKSVSWYQQVLGQGPQFIFQYYEKEERGRGNFPDRFSARQFPNYSSELNVNALLLGDSALYLCASSLGLAGADTQYFGPGTRLTVL.